Each of the 3 T cell receptor beta chains below was sequenced from the same sample in a study of blood T cell repertoires in COVID-19. Some clones are missing from TCRdb's copy, which holds only in-frame ones; the method was immunoSEQ multiplex PCR. The sample consists of 150,000 or so clones, approximately 80% of them appearing once. The sequenced sample consisted of peripheral blood. The receptor source for this set is a woman aged 50 to 65 with acute or convalescent COVID-19.

The chain is built from TRBV10-3 and TRBJ2-7; D is perhaps TRBD2 (7 bases). CDR1 ENHRY and CDR2 SYGVKD come from the germline V gene. Trimming shortened V by 8 bases and J by 3 bases, and 23 bases separated the two germline ends. The CDR3 has 16 residues. In DNA, the CDR3 is TGTGCCATCGGGGGGGGCCACACAGGAATTGACTACGAGCAGTACTTC. This codes for CAIGGGHTGIDYEQYF.

This clone was observed a few times. The V gene is TRBV20-1, the J gene TRBJ2-7; D remains ambiguous. The length of the CDR3 is 11 residues. Per germline, CDR1 DFQATT and CDR2 SNEGSKA (reference sequence). V lost 3 bases to trimming and J lost 7 bases, with 10 bases between them. The CDR3, as DNA: TGCAGTGCTAGCCTCATCGGGGAGCAGTACTTC. It is translated as CSASLIGEQYF.

The V gene is TRBV6-2 or TRBV6-3, the J gene TRBJ2-7; possible D gene TRBD2, 6 bases. Germline-derived CDR1 and CDR2 are MNHEY and SVGEGT. There are 14 residues in the CDR3. The V end lost 4 bases, the J end lost 7 bases, and 17 bases lay between the germline ends. Here the CDR3 reads CASSSDYLVGEQYF. The CDR3 DNA sequence: TGTGCCAGCAGTTCGGACTACCTCGTTGGGGAGCAGTACTTC.